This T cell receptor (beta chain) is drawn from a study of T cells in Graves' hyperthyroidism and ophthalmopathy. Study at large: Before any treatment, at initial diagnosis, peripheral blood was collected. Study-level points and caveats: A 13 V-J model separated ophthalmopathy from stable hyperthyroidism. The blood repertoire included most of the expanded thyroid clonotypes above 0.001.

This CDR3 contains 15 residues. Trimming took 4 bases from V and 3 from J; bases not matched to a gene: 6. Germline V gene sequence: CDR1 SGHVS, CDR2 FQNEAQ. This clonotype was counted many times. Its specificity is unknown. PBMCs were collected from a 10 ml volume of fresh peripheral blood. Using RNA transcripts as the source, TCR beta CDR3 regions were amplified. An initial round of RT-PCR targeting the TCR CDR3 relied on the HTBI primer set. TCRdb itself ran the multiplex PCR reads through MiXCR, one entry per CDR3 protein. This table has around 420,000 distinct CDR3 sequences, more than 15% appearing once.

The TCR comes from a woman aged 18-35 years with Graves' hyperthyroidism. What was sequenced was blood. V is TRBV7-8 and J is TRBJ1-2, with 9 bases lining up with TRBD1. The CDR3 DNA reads TGTGCCAGCAGCTCGACGGGACAGGGCTACTATGGCTACACCTTC. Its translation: CASSSTGQGYYGYTF.